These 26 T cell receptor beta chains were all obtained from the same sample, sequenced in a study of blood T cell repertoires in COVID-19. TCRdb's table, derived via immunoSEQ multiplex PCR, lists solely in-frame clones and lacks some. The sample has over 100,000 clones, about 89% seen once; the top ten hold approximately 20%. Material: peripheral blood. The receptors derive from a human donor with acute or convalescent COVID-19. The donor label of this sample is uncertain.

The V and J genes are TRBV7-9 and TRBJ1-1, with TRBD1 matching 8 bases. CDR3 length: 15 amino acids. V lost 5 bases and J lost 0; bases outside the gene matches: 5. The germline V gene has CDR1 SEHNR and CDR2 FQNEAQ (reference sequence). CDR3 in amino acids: CASSQTGAVNTEAFF. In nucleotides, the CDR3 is TGTGCCAGCAGCCAGACAGGGGCCGTGAACACTGAAGCTTTCTTT. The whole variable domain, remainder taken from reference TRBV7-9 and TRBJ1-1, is DTGVSQNPRHKITKRGQNVTFRCDPISEHNRLYWYRQTLGQGPEFLTYFQNEAQLEKSRLLSDRFSAERPKGSFSTLEIQRTEQGDSAMYLCASSQTGAVNTEAFFGQGTRLTVV.

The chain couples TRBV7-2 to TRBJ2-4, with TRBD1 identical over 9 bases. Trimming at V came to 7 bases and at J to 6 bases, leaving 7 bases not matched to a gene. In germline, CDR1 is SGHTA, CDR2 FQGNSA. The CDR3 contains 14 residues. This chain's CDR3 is CASTQPGQGNIQYF. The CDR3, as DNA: TGTGCCAGCACCCAACCGGGACAGGGAAACATTCAGTACTTC.

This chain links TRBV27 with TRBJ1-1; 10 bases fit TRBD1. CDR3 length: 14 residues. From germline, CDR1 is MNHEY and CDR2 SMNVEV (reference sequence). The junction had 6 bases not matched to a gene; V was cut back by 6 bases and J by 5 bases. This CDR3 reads CASSRQGAKTEAFF. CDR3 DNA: TGTGCCAGCAGCCGACAGGGGGCAAAGACTGAAGCTTTCTTT.

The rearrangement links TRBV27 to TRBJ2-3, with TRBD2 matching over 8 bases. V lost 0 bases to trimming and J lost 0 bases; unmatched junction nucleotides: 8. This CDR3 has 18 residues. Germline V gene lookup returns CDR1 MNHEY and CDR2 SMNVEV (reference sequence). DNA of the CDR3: TGTGCCAGCAGTTTATCGATAAGGGCTAGCGGGAGCACAGATACGCAGTATTTT. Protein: CASSLSIRASGSTDTQYF.

The CDR3 protein is CASSQSVQRTSGSIETQYF. The CDR3 DNA sequence: TGCGCCAGCAGCCAGTCGGTCCAGCGGACTAGCGGGAGTATTGAGACCCAGTACTTC. The rearrangement uses TRBV4-1 and TRBJ2-5; 13 positions match TRBD2. Looked up from germline, CDR1 is MGHRA and CDR2 is YSYEKL. CDR3 length: 19 residues. V lost 3 bases, J lost 5 bases, and 15 bases stayed unmatched.

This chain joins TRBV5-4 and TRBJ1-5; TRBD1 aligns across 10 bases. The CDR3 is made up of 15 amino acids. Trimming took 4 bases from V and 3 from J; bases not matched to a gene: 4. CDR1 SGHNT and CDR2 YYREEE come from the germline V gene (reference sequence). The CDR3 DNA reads TGTGCCAGCAGCCCGGGACAGGGGTTCAATCAGCCCCAGCATTTT. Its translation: CASSPGQGFNQPQHF.

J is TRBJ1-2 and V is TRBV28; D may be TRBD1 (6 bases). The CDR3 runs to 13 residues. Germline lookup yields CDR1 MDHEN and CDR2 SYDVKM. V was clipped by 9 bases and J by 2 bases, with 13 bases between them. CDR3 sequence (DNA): TGTGCCAGTGCGACAGGCCAGAACTATGGCTACACCTTC. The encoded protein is CASATGQNYGYTF.

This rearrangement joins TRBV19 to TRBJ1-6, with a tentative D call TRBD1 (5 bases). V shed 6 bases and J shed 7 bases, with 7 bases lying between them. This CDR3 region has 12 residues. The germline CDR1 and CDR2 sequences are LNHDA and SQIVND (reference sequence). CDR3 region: CASSPGNSPLHF. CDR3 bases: TGTGCCAGTAGCCCAGGGAATTCACCCCTCCACTTT. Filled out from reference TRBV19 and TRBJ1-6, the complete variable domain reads DGGITQSPKYLFRKEGQNVTLSCEQNLNHDAMYWYRQDPGQGLRLIYYSQIVNDFQKGDIAEGYSVSREKKESFPLTVTSAQKNPTAFYLCASSPGNSPLHFGNGTRLTVT.

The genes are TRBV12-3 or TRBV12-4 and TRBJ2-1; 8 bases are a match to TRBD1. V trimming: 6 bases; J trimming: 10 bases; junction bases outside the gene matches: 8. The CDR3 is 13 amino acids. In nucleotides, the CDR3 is TGTGCCAGCAGGTTGGACAGGGTAGGGGAGCAGTTCTTC. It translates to CASRLDRVGEQFF.

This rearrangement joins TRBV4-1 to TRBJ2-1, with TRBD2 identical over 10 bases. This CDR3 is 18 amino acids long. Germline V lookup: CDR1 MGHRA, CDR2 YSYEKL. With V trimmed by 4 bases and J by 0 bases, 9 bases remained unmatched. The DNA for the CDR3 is TGCGCCAGCAGCCCGCTCCTAGCGGGGGCCAACTCCTACAATGAGCAGTTCTTC. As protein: CASSPLLAGANSYNEQFF.

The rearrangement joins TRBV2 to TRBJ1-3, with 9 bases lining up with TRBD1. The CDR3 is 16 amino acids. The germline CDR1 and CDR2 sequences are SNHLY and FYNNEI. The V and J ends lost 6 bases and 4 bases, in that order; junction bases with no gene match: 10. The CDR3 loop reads CASRPIQGALGNTIYF. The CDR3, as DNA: TGTGCCAGCAGACCGATACAGGGGGCTCTCGGAAACACCATATATTTT.

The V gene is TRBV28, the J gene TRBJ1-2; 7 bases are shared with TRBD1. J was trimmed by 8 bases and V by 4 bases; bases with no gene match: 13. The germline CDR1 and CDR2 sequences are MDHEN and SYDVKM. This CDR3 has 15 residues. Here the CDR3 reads CASSSAGQSGRGYTF. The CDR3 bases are TGTGCCAGCAGTTCCGCGGGACAGTCAGGAAGGGGCTACACCTTC.

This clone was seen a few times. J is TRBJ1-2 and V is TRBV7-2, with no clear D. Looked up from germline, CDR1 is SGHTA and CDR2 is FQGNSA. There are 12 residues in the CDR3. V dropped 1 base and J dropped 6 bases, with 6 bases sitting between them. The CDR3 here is CASSLDLDGYTF. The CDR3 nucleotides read TGTGCCAGCAGCTTAGATCTCGATGGCTACACCTTC.

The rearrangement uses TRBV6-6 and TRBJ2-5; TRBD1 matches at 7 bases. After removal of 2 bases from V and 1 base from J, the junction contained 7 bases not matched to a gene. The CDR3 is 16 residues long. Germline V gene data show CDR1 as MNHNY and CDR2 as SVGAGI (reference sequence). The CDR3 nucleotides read TGTGCCAGCAGTTACCAAACACCAGGGGGCCAAGAGACCCAGTACTTC. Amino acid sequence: CASSYQTPGGQETQYF.

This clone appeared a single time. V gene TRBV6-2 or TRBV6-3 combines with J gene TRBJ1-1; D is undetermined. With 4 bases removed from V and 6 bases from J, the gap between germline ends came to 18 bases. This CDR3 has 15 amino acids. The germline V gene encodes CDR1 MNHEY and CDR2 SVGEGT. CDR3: CASSSNREVGPEAFF. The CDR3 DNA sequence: TGTGCCAGCAGTTCGAACCGGGAGGTTGGACCTGAAGCTTTCTTT.

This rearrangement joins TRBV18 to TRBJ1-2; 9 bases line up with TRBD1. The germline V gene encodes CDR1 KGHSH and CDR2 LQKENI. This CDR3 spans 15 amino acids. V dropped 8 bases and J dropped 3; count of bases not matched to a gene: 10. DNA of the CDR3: TGTGCCAGCGGCTATACTACAGGGGGCGACTATGGCTACACCTTC. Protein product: CASGYTTGGDYGYTF.

As DNA, the CDR3 is TGTGCCAGCAGTTTACCCCGTGGGCAAATGAACACTGAAGCTTTCTTT. This gives the protein CASSLPRGQMNTEAFF. The chain carries TRBV28 and TRBJ1-1; D remains ambiguous. Per the germline V gene, CDR1 is MDHEN and CDR2 is SYDVKM. The V and J ends lost 2 bases and 0 bases respectively, with 13 bases between them. CDR3 size: 16 residues.

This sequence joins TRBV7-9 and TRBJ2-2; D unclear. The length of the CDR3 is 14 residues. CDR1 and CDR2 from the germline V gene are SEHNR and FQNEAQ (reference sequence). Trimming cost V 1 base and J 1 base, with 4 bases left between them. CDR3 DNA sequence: TGTGCCAGCAGCTTAGACGGGAACACCGGGGAGCTGTTTTTT. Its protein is CASSLDGNTGELFF.

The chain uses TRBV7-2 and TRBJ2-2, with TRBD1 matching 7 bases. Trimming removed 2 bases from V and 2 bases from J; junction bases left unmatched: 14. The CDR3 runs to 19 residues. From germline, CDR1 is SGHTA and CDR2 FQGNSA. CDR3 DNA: TGTGCCAGCAGCTTACGAGGGGGCGGATTCCAAAGAAACACCGGGGAGCTGTTTTTT. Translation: CASSLRGGGFQRNTGELFF. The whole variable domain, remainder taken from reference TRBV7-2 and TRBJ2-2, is GAGVSQSPSNKVTEKGKDVELRCDPISGHTALYWYRQSLGQGLEFLIYFQGNSAPDKSGLPSDRFSAERTGGSVSTLTIQRTQQEDSAVYLCASSLRGGGFQRNTGELFFGEGSRLTVL.

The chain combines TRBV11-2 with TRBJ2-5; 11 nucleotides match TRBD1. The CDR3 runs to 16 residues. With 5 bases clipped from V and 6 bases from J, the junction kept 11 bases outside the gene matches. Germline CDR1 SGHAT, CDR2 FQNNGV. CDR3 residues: CASSDLRDRGIKTQYF. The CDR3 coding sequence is TGTGCCAGCAGCGACTTACGGGACAGGGGGATAAAGACCCAGTACTTC. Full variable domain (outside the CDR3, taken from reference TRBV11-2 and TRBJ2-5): EAGVAQSPRYKIIEKRQSVAFWCNPISGHATLYWYQQILGQGPKLLIQFQNNGVVDDSQLPKDRFSAERLKGVDSTLKIQPAKLEDSAVYLCASSDLRDRGIKTQYFGPGTRLLVL.

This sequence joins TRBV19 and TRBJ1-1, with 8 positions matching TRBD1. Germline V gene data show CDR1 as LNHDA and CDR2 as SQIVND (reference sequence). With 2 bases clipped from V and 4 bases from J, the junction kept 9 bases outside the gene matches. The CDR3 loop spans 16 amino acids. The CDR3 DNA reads TGTGCCAGTAGTATACTGGCGACAGGGGCCCTCACTGAAGCTTTCTTT. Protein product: CASSILATGALTEAFF.

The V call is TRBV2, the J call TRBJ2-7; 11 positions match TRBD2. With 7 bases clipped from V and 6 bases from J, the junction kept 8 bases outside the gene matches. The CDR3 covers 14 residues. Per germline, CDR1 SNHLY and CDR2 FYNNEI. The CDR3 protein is CASMWVAGGSEQYF. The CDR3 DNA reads TGTGCCAGCATGTGGGTAGCGGGGGGGAGCGAGCAGTACTTC.

DNA for the CDR3: TGTGCCAGCAGCTTTGCGGAGGACGAAAAACTGTTTTTT. It encodes CASSFAEDEKLFF. The chain joins TRBV11-2 to TRBJ1-4; D not certain. CDR1 SGHAT and CDR2 FQNNGV come from the germline V gene. This CDR3 region has 13 residues. Trimming removed 3 bases at V and 8 bases at J, with 10 bases between.

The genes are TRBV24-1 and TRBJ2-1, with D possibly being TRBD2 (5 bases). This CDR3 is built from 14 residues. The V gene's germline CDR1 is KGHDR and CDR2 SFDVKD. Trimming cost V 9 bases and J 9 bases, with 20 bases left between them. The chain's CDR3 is CATAAERKESEQFF. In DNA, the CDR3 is TGTGCCACCGCCGCCGAGCGGAAAGAGAGTGAGCAGTTCTTC.

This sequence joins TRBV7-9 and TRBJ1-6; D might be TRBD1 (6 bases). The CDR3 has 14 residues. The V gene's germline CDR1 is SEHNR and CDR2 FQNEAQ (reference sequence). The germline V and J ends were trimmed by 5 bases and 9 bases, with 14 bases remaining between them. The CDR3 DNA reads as TGTGCCAGCAGCGAAACAGGGAAGAGTTCACCCCTCCACTTT. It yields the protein CASSETGKSSPLHF.

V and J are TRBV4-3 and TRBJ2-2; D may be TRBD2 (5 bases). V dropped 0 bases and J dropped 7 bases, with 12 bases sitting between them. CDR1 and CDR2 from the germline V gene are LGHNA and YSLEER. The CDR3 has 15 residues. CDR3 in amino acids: CASSQDTSAIGELFF. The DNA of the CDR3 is TGCGCCAGCAGCCAAGACACTAGTGCCATCGGGGAGCTGTTTTTT.